The 7 T cell receptor beta chains below come from one sample, sequenced in a study of control samples from healthy donors and cancer patients. Libraries were prepared by immunoSEQ multiplex PCR; TCRdb keeps only in-frame clonotypes and omits some of them. The table records about 69,000 clones, about nine tenths of them present only once. Sequencing input: PBMCs. These TCRs come from a man aged 55 to 70 with lung cancer.

This chain links TRBV5-6 with TRBJ1-1; TRBD1 matches 9 bases. The germline gives CDR1 SGHDT, CDR2 YYEEEE. This CDR3 is built from 16 residues. With V trimmed by 4 bases and J by 7 bases, 14 bases remained unmatched. DNA of the CDR3: TGTGCCAGCAGCCCCAGGACAGGGGCCCTCAGAGGTGAAGCTTTCTTT. It translates to CASSPRTGALRGEAFF.

This chain joins TRBV6-5 and TRBJ2-7; D unresolved. V lost 10 bases, J lost 2 bases, and 15 bases lay in between. Per the germline V gene, CDR1 is MNHEY and CDR2 is SVGAGI. The CDR3 has 13 amino acids. The CDR3 reads CAILTPLTYEQYV. In nucleotides, the CDR3 is TGTGCCATCCTTACACCCTTAACCTACGAGCAGTACGTC.

This clone appeared a single time. CDR3 sequence reads: CASSLASDRGRRGYTF. The CDR3 nucleotides read TGTGCCAGCAGCTTGGCATCCGACAGGGGGCGTCGGGGCTACACCTTC. V gene TRBV5-6 combines with J gene TRBJ1-2; TRBD1 agrees at 10 bases. CDR1 and CDR2 from the germline V gene are SGHDT and YYEEEE. There are 16 residues in the CDR3. Trimming removed 0 bases from V and 8 bases from J; junction bases left unmatched: 10.

This sequence joins TRBV14 and TRBJ2-3; 10 bases fit TRBD2. The CDR3 runs to 17 residues. The V gene end was trimmed by 4 bases and the J gene end by 1 base; junction bases not matched to a gene: 8. From germline, CDR1 is SGHDN and CDR2 FVKESK. The CDR3 here is CASSPFRTSGGTDTQYF. For the CDR3, the DNA is TGTGCCAGCAGCCCATTTAGGACTAGCGGCGGCACAGATACGCAGTATTTT. The full variable domain, completed using reference TRBV14 and TRBJ2-3, is EAGVTQFPSHSVIEKGQTVTLRCDPISGHDNLYWYRRVMGKEIKFLLHFVKESKQDESGMPNNRFLAERTGGTYSTLKVQPAELEDSGVYFCASSPFRTSGGTDTQYFGPGTRLTVL.

The J gene is TRBJ2-7, the V gene TRBV10-3; TRBD1 matches at 8 bases. CDR1 and CDR2 from the germline V gene are ENHRY and SYGVKD. The CDR3 is made up of 13 amino acids. With V trimmed by 2 bases and J by 5 bases, 2 bases remained unmatched. The CDR3 DNA sequence: TGTGCCATCAGTGAGCAGGGGGCGGACGAGCAGTACTTC. It translates to CAISEQGADEQYF.

With respect to this clone: At the DNA level, this CDR3 is encoded by other sequences in the same sample as well. The chain combines TRBV12-3 or TRBV12-4 with TRBJ1-6; no clear D. Trimming took 3 bases from V and 5 from J, leaving 2 bases between them. CDR3 length equals 12 residues. Here the CDR3 DNA reads TGTGCCAGCAGTTTGAATAATTCACCCCTCCACTTT. Translation: CASSLNNSPLHF.

This clone was counted only a few times. The chain couples TRBV5-1 to TRBJ1-6, with 10 bases lining up with TRBD1. Trimming at V came to 4 bases and at J to 7 bases, leaving 11 bases not matched to a gene. Germline V gene sequence: CDR1 SGHRS, CDR2 YFSETQ. The CDR3 has 17 amino acids. CDR3 loop: CASSPPRQGARNSPLHF. CDR3 bases: TGCGCCAGCAGCCCACCCCGACAGGGGGCGCGAAATTCACCCCTCCACTTT.